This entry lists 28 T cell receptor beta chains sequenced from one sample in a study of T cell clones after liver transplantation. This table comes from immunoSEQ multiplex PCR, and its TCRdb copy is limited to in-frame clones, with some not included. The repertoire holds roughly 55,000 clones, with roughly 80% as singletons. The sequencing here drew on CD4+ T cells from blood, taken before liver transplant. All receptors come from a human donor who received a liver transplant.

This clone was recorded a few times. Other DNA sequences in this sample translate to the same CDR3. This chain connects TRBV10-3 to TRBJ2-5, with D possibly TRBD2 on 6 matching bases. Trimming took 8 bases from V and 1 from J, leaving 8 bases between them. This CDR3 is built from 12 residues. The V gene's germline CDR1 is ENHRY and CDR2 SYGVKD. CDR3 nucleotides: TGTGCCATCCGGGACTCCCAAGAGACCCAGTACTTC. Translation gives CAIRDSQETQYF.

The CDR3 nucleotides read TGTGCCTGGAGGGGGGGACTGCACCAGAACACTGAAGCTTTCTTT. Amino acids: CAWRGGLHQNTEAFF. This sequence joins TRBV30 and TRBJ1-1; a weak D match, TRBD1 (5 bases). Deletions cut 3 bases from V and 1 base from J, with 15 bases between. Germline V gene sequence: CDR1 GTSNPN, CDR2 SVGIG (reference sequence). This CDR3 spans 15 amino acids.

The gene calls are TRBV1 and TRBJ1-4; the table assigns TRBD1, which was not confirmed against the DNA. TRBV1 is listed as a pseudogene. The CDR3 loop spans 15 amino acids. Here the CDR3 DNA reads TGCACCAGCAGCCAACGATCAGGGCTTTGCGAAAAACTGTTTTTT. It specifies CTSSQRSGLCEKLFF.

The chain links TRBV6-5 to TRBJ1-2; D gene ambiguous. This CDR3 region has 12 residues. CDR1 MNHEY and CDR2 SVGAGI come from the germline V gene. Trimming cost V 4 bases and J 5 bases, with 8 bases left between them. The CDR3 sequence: CASSSSGYGYTF. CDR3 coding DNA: TGTGCCAGCAGTTCATCGGGGTATGGCTACACCTTC.

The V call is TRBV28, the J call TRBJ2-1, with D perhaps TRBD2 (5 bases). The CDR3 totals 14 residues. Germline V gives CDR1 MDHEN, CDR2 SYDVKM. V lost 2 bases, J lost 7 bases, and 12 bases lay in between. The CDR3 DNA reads TGTGCCAGCAGTTTAGAGGGAGTTTGGAATGAGCAGTTCTTC. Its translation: CASSLEGVWNEQFF.

CDR3 residues: CAISESGGLGYEQFF. The CDR3 bases are TGTGCCATCAGTGAGTCCGGCGGGTTGGGGTATGAGCAGTTCTTC. This chain links TRBV10-3 with TRBJ2-1, with D possibly matching TRBD2 (5 bases). The CDR3 runs to 15 residues. V lost 0 bases and J lost 8, with 14 bases in between. Germline V gene lookup returns CDR1 ENHRY and CDR2 SYGVKD.

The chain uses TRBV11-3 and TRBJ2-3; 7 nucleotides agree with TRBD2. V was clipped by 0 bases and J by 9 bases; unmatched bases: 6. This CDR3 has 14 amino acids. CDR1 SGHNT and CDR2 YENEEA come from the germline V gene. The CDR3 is CASSLDSLAVTQYF. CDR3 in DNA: TGTGCCAGCAGCTTAGATTCCCTAGCGGTCACGCAGTATTTT.

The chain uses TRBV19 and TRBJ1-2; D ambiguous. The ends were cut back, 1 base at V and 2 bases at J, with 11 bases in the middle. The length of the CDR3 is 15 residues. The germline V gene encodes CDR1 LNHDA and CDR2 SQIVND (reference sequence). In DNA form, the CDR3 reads TGTGCCAGTAGTATAGGCCGCGGACCCAACTATGGCTACACCTTC. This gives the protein CASSIGRGPNYGYTF.

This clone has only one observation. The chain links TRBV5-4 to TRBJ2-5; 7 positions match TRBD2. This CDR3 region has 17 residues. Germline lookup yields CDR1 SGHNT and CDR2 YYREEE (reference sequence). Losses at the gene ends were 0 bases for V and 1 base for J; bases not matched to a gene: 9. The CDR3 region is CASSLAASGGRQETQYF. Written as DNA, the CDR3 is TGTGCCAGCAGCTTGGCCGCGTCGGGAGGTCGCCAAGAGACCCAGTACTTC.

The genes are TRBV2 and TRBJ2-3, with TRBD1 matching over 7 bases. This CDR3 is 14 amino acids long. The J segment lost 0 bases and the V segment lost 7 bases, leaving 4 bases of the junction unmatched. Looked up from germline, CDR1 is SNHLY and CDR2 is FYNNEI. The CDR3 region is CASNWDSSTDTQYF. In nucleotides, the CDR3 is TGTGCCAGCAATTGGGACAGCAGCACAGATACGCAGTATTTT.

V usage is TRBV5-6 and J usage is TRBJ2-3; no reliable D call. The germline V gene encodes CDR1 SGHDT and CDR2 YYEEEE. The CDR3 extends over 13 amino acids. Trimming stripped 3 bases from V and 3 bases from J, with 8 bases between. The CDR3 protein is CASSSPGTDTQYF. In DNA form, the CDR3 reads TGTGCCAGCAGCTCTCCAGGAACAGATACGCAGTATTTT.

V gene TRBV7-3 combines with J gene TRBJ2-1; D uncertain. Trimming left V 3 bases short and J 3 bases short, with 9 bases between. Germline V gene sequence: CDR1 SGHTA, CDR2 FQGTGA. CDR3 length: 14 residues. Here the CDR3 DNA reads TGTGCCAGCAGCTTGGCTAGTGGCTACAATGAGCAGTTCTTC. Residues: CASSLASGYNEQFF.

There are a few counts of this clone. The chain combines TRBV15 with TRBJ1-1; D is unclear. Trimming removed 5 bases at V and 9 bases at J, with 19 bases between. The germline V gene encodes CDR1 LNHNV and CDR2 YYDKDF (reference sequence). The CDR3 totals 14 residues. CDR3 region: CATSPRRTDQKAFF. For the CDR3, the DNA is TGTGCCACCAGCCCAAGGCGGACCGACCAAAAAGCTTTCTTT. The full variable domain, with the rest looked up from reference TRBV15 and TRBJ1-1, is DAMVIQNPRYQVTQFGKPVTLSCSQTLNHNVMYWYQQKSSQAPKLLFHYYDKDFNNEADTPDNFQSRRPNTSFCFLDIRSPGLGDTAMYLCATSPRRTDQKAFFGQGTRLTVV.

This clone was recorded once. CDR3 protein: CASSIEGLGQPQHF. The CDR3, as DNA: TGTGCCAGTAGTATAGAGGGGTTAGGGCAGCCCCAGCATTTT. The chain combines TRBV19 with TRBJ1-5; the D is unclear. CDR3 size: 14 residues. Germline V lookup: CDR1 LNHDA, CDR2 SQIVND (reference sequence). V was shortened by 0 bases and J by 7 bases, with 10 bases between the two germline ends.

This chain's CDR3 is CASSGANTEAFF. CDR3 DNA: TGCGCCAGCAGTGGGGCGAACACTGAAGCTTTCTTT. The chain combines TRBV10-2 with TRBJ1-1; D unresolved. The CDR3 extends over 12 amino acids. V lost 4 bases to trimming and J lost 1 base, with 4 bases between them. Germline values: CDR1 WSHSY, CDR2 SAAADI.

The CDR3 region is CASGGNTIYF. Here the CDR3 DNA reads TGTGCTTCTGGGGGGAACACCATATATTTT. The chain recombines TRBV7-9 with TRBJ1-3, with a weak D call TRBD1 (5 bases). This CDR3 is built from 10 residues. Per germline, CDR1 SEHNR and CDR2 FQNEAQ (reference sequence).

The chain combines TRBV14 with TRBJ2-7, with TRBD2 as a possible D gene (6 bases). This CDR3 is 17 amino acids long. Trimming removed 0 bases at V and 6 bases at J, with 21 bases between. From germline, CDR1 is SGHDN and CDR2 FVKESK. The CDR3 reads CASSQDSGKRVNSEQYF. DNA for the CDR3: TGTGCCAGCAGCCAAGATAGCGGAAAAAGGGTCAACAGCGAGCAGTACTTC.

CDR3 nucleotides: TGTGCCAGCAGCCTCACTAGCGGGGGGCAGGAGACCCAGTACTTC. This encodes CASSLTSGGQETQYF. The V call is TRBV7-2, the J call TRBJ2-5; 12 nucleotides match TRBD2. Trimming at V came to 5 bases and at J to 5 bases, leaving 6 bases not matched to a gene. CDR1 and CDR2 from the germline V gene are SGHTA and FQGNSA. This CDR3 contains 15 residues.

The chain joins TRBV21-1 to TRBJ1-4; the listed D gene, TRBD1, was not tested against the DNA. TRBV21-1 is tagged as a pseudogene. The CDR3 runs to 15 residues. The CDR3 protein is CASRGWTGRHEKLFF. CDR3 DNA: TGTGCCAGCAGGGGATGGACAGGGCGGCATGAAAAACTGTTTTTT.

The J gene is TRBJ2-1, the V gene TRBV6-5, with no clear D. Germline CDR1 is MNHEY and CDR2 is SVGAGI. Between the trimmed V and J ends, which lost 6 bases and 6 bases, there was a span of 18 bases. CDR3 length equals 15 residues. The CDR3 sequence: CASSRSMGLTNEQFF. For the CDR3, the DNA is TGTGCCAGCAGCCGAAGTATGGGCCTGACCAATGAGCAGTTCTTC.

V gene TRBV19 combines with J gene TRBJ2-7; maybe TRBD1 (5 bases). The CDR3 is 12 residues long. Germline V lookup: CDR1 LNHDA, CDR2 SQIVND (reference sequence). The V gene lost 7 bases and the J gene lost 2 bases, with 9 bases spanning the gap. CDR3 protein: CASKDTAYEQYF. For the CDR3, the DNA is TGTGCCAGTAAGGACACTGCCTACGAGCAGTACTTC.

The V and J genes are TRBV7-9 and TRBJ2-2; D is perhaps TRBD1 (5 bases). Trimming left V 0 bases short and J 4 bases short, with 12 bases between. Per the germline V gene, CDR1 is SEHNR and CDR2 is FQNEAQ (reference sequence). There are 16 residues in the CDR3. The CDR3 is CASSLAGRVATGELFF. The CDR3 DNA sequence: TGTGCCAGCAGCTTAGCAGGCAGGGTGGCCACCGGGGAGCTGTTTTTT.

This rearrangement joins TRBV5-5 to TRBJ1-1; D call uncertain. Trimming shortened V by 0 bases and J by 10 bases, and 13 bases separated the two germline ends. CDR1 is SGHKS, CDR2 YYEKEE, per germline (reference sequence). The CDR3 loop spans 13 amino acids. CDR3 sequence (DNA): TGTGCCAGCAGCTTGGTCGTGGGGTATGGAGCTTTCTTT. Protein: CASSLVVGYGAFF.

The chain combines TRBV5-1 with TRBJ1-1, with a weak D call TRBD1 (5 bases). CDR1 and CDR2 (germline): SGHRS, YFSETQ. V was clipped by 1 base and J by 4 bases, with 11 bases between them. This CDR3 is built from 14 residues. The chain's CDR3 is CASSLQGGVTEAFF. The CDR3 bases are TGCGCCAGCAGCTTGCAGGGTGGGGTCACTGAAGCTTTCTTT.

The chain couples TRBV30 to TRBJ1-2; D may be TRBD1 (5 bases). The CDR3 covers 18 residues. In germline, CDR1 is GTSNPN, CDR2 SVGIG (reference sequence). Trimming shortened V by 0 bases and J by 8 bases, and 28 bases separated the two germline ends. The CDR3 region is CAWSVTVSLSGRGWGYTF. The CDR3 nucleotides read TGTGCCTGGAGTGTAACTGTGAGCCTCTCCGGGAGGGGATGGGGCTACACCTTC.

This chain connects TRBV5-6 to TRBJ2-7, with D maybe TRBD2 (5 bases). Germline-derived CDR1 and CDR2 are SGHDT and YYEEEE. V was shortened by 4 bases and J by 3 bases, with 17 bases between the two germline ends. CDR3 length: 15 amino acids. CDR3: CASSPGRVSYYEQYF. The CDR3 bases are TGTGCCAGCAGCCCTGGGCGGGTCAGTTACTACGAGCAGTACTTC.

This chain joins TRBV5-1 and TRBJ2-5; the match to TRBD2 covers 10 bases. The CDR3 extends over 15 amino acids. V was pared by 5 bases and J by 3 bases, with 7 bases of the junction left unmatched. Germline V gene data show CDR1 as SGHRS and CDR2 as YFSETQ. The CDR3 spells CASSLLLAGKETQYF. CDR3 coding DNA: TGCGCCAGCAGTCTATTACTAGCGGGGAAAGAGACCCAGTACTTC. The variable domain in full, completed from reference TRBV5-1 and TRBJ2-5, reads KAGVTQTPRYLIKTRGQQVTLSCSPISGHRSVSWYQQTPGQGLQFLFEYFSETQRNKGNFPGRFSGRQFSNSRSEMNVSTLELGDSALYLCASSLLLAGKETQYFGPGTRLLVL.

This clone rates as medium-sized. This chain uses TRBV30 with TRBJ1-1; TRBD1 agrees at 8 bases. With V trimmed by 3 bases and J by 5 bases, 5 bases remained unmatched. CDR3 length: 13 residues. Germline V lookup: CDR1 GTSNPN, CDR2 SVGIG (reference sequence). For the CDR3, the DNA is TGTGCCTGGAGACAGGGGGGGGATACTGAAGCTTTCTTT. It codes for CAWRQGGDTEAFF.